These 16 T cell receptor beta chains share one sample of origin, sequenced in a study of Graves' ophthalmopathy and Graves' hyperthyroidism (dated by TCRdb to the late 2010s). Sequencer: Illumina HiSeq 2000. For repertoire sequencing, the TCR beta CDR3 regions were amplified from RNA transcripts. HTBI primers and the Qiagen OneStep RT-PCR kit were used in a first-round RT-PCR, which was followed by a second-round multiplex PCR, size selection and purification. Using fastp at Q25 and MiXCR, TCRdb reprocessed the public reads and kept productive beta chains. Each CDR3 protein appears once, grouped with its most common genes and DNA. The sample table holds hundreds of thousands of distinct CDR3 sequences, of which about 38% were seen once. More than 3% of the sample belongs to the ten largest clones. The sequencing sample was made of peripheral blood. These receptors came from an adult man with Graves' ophthalmopathy.

The chain recombines TRBV29-1 with TRBJ1-5; weak D call: TRBD1 (6 bases). CDR3 length equals 13 residues. Germline V lookup: CDR1 SQVTM, CDR2 ANQGSEA. The CDR3 sequence is CSASRGFRETQHF. As DNA, the CDR3 is TGCAGTGCTAGCAGGGGATTTCGGGAGACCCAGCATTTT.

There are many counts of this clonotype. The genes are TRBV7-8 and TRBJ1-2, with unresolved D. CDR3 length: 13 residues. V lost 1 base, J lost 6 bases, and 9 bases lay in between. Germline V gene sequence: CDR1 SGHVS, CDR2 FQNEAQ. CDR3 bases: TGTGCCAGCAGCTTAGATGGGGTAAATGGCTACACCTTC. Translation gives CASSLDGVNGYTF.

This rearrangement joins TRBV11-3 to TRBJ2-7; 7 nucleotides align to TRBD1. Germline assignment: CDR1 SGHNT and CDR2 YENEEA. The CDR3 runs 16 residues. The junction had 11 bases not matched to a gene; V was cut back by 3 bases and J by 3 bases. The CDR3, as DNA: TGTGCCAGCAGCTTTTTCCCCGGGACAGAAGGCTACGAGCAGTACTTC. This encodes CASSFFPGTEGYEQYF.

This clonotype has at least ten counts. The chain carries TRBV14 and TRBJ1-4; a possible D gene is TRBD1 (5 bases). The ends were cut back, 1 base at V and 7 bases at J, with 13 bases in the middle. Germline CDR1 and CDR2: SGHDN and FVKESK. This CDR3 spans 15 amino acids. Here the CDR3 DNA reads TGTGCCAGCAGCCAAGGTGGCAGGGCACGTGAAAAACTGTTTTTT. This gives the protein CASSQGGRAREKLFF.

This clonotype was recorded at least ten times. The genes are TRBV7-8 and TRBJ2-7; 11 bases are a match to TRBD1. Trimming took 3 bases from V and 2 from J; bases not matched to a gene: 6. Per the germline V gene, CDR1 is SGHVS and CDR2 is FQNEAQ. This CDR3 spans 16 amino acids. The CDR3 sequence is CASSLAPGQGAYEQYF. In DNA form, the CDR3 reads TGTGCCAGCAGCTTGGCCCCGGGACAGGGGGCCTACGAGCAGTACTTC.

This clonotype occurred a few times. The J gene is TRBJ2-7, the V gene TRBV5-6; TRBD2 agrees at 12 bases. V shed 0 bases and J 4 bases; nucleotides not matched to a gene: 5. Germline V CDR1 and CDR2: SGHDT, YYEEEE. This CDR3 has 16 amino acids. The CDR3 DNA reads as TGTGCCAGCAGCTTGGGGTGGACTAGCGGGAAGTACGAGCAGTACTTC. This encodes CASSLGWTSGKYEQYF.

This clonotype was seen at least ten times. This chain connects TRBV5-1 to TRBJ2-7; D uncertain. The CDR3 is 14 residues long. The V end lost 0 bases, the J end lost 5 bases, and 12 bases lay between the germline ends. The germline gives CDR1 SGHRS, CDR2 YFSETQ. The CDR3 region is CASSLAPAGNEQYF. The CDR3 coding sequence is TGCGCCAGCAGCTTGGCCCCCGCCGGTAACGAGCAGTACTTC.

This clonotype was counted ten times or more. In DNA form, the CDR3 reads TGCAGTGCTAGAGTCCCTAGCGGCTACGAGCAGTACTTC. Its protein product is CSARVPSGYEQYF. V gene TRBV20-1 combines with J gene TRBJ2-7, with 7 bases that match TRBD2. Trimming removed 1 base from V and 3 bases from J; junction bases left unmatched: 3. Germline lookup yields CDR1 DFQATT and CDR2 SNEGSKA (reference sequence). The CDR3 length is 13 residues.

To note about this clonotype: A read error may explain this, as a much larger clone is one base away. CDR3 loop: CASQQAQGAAYGYTF. Here the CDR3 DNA reads TGTGCCTCTCAACAGGCACAGGGCGCTGCCTATGGCTACACCTTC. The chain joins TRBV2 to TRBJ1-2, with D tentatively TRBD1 (6 bases). Trimming shortened V by 11 bases and J by 4 bases, and 23 bases separated the two germline ends. The CDR3 runs to 15 residues. In germline, CDR1 is SNHLY, CDR2 FYNNEI.

Ten or more counts support this clonotype. The chain combines TRBV11-2 with TRBJ1-2; TRBD1 is a possible D gene (6 bases). V shed 5 bases and J shed 4 bases, with 14 bases lying between them. The V gene's germline CDR1 is SGHAT and CDR2 FQNNGV. This CDR3 is 14 amino acids long. The CDR3 nucleotides are TGTGCCAGCAGCCCGAGACAGGCCTCCTATGGCTACACCTTC. It codes for CASSPRQASYGYTF.

This clonotype was seen at least ten times. CDR3 in DNA: TGTGCCAGCAGCTTTCCCGGTGACCTAGCGGGCTACACCTTC. As protein: CASSFPGDLAGYTF. The chain joins TRBV7-6 to TRBJ1-2; D not resolved. CDR3 length: 14 amino acids. Germline CDR1 is SGHVS and CDR2 is FNYEAQ. Deletions cut 3 bases from V and 8 bases from J, with 16 bases between.

This clonotype was counted a single time. The V and J genes are TRBV4-2 and TRBJ1-5, with 7 bases identical to TRBD1. The CDR3 spans 15 residues. The J segment lost 2 bases and the V segment lost 7 bases, leaving 8 bases of the junction unmatched. Germline V gives CDR1 LGHNA, CDR2 YNFKEQ. CDR3 in DNA: TGTGCCAGCACCGTTACAGGGGAGGGCAATCAGCCCCAGCATTTT. Its translation is CASTVTGEGNQPQHF.

This clonotype was seen many times. This chain links TRBV7-2 with TRBJ2-2, with 10 bases lining up with TRBD2. Germline lookup yields CDR1 SGHTA and CDR2 FQGNSA. The V gene end was trimmed by 6 bases and the J gene end by 4 bases; junction bases not matched to a gene: 8. This CDR3 contains 16 residues. The CDR3 region has the DNA TGTGCCAGCAGACCGCCGGGACTAGCGACCACCGGGGAGCTGTTTTTT. Translation: CASRPPGLATTGELFF.

This clonotype was recorded once. V is TRBV7-9 and J is TRBJ1-5; possibly TRBD1 for D (5 bases). V dropped 1 base and J dropped 11 bases, with 12 bases sitting between them. The CDR3 extends over 13 amino acids. Germline V gene lookup returns CDR1 SEHNR and CDR2 FQNEAQ (reference sequence). CDR3 amino acids: CASSLGQQETQHF. For the CDR3, the DNA is TGTGCCAGCAGCTTAGGACAGCAAGAGACCCAGCATTTT.

This chain joins TRBV19 and TRBJ2-7, with D possibly matching TRBD2 (6 bases). CDR3 length: 16 amino acids. CDR1 and CDR2 (germline): LNHDA, SQIVND (reference sequence). The V gene lost 1 base and the J gene lost 2 bases, with 15 bases spanning the gap. The CDR3 coding sequence is TGTGCCAGTAGTATAGGGGGGACTGGTGAAACCTACGAGCAGTACTTC. Protein sequence: CASSIGGTGETYEQYF. Full variable domain (missing parts from reference TRBV19 and TRBJ2-7): DGGITQSPKYLFRKEGQNVTLSCEQNLNHDAMYWYRQDPGQGLRLIYYSQIVNDFQKGDIAEGYSVSREKKESFPLTVTSAQKNPTAFYLCASSIGGTGETYEQYFGPGTRLTVT.

The J gene is TRBJ1-2, the V gene TRBV25-1, with 11 bases aligning to TRBD1. The CDR3 has 13 residues. With V trimmed by 8 bases and J by 7 bases, 6 bases remained unmatched. Germline V gene lookup returns CDR1 MGHDK and CDR2 SYGVNS. CDR3 sequence: CASVEDRGPGYTF. The DNA for the CDR3 is TGTGCCAGCGTTGAGGACAGGGGGCCTGGCTACACCTTC.